The 4 T cell receptor beta chains reported below all come from one sample, sequenced in a study of Ad26.COV2.S vaccination and SARS-CoV-2 variants (dated by TCRdb to 2020 to 2022). Libraries came from the immunoSEQ multiplex PCR assay. Entries here come from immuneACCESS through TCRdb and include only in-frame sequences with V and J called. Some clones fail to appear in such tables; in the studies checked, an unresolved V gene covers under half of the shortfall, and the cause of the remainder is unknown. The sample has fewer than 900,000 clones on record, roughly nine tenths of them singletons. The top ten constitute approximately 1.5% of the sample. The treatment or condition label, as the study defines it: approximately 18 received Ad26.COV2.S at low or high dose, single or two shots; about five received placebo; per-sample allocation not given. Repertoires of vaccine and placebo recipients were sequenced from samples collected on day 63 after the first injection.

The sequences come from peripheral blood, collected in a trial of Ad26.COV2.S vaccine versus placebo. Receptors originate from a person aged 18-60 years who received the Ad26.COV2.S COVID-19 vaccine or a placebo.

The genes are TRBV15 and TRBJ2-1; 8 positions match TRBD2. Germline V lookup: CDR1 LNHNV, CDR2 YYDKDF (reference sequence). CDR3 length equals 16 residues. The V segment lost 5 bases and the J segment 1 base; nucleotides outside the gene matches: 7. CDR3 nucleotide sequence: TGTGCCACCAGCGAGGGAGCGGGAGTGTCCTACAATGAGCAGTTCTTC. It translates to CATSEGAGVSYNEQFF. Filled out from reference TRBV15 and TRBJ2-1, the complete variable domain reads DAMVIQNPRYQVTQFGKPVTLSCSQTLNHNVMYWYQQKSSQAPKLLFHYYDKDFNNEADTPDNFQSRRPNTSFCFLDIRSPGLGDTAMYLCATSEGAGVSYNEQFFGPGTRLTVL.

The genes are TRBV6-5 and TRBJ2-2; TRBD2 aligns across 10 bases. The CDR3 runs 15 residues. V trimming: 7 bases; J trimming: 0 bases; junction bases outside the gene matches: 2. From germline, CDR1 is MNHEY and CDR2 SVGAGI. Here the CDR3 DNA reads TGTGCCAGCAACCTAGCGGGGGCGAACACCGGGGAGCTGTTTTTT. It is translated as CASNLAGANTGELFF.

CDR3 residues: CASSLQSSSADTQYF. The CDR3 DNA follows: TGTGCCAGCAGCTTACAGTCTAGTTCCGCAGATACGCAGTATTTT. This chain links TRBV7-3 with TRBJ2-3; D gene unclear. CDR3 length: 15 residues. Per germline, CDR1 SGHTA and CDR2 FQGTGA. The germline V and J ends were trimmed by 2 bases and 4 bases, with 13 bases remaining between them.

The J gene is TRBJ2-1, the V gene TRBV19, with D hard to call. V was trimmed by 2 bases and J by 10 bases, leaving 12 bases between them. CDR1 and CDR2 (germline): LNHDA, SQIVND (reference sequence). The CDR3 totals 13 residues. The CDR3, as DNA: TGTGCCAGTAGTATATCGCCTAGGTGGGAGCAGTTCTTC. Translated, it gives CASSISPRWEQFF.